A single sample gave rise to the 16 T cell receptor beta chains below, sequenced in a study of T and B cells in COVID-19 patients. BIOMED2 TRB-A/B primer pools were used in multiplex TRB PCR. Using its own MiXCR run on the multiplex PCR reads, TCRdb lists one record per CDR3 protein. This sample yields thousands of distinct CDR3 sequences, of which around 20% are seen a single time; around 23% belongs to the top ten. TRB was amplified from approximately 250-480 ng of blood genomic DNA. Sequenced material: blood. The receptor source for this set is a human donor with active COVID-19.

In its sample, this clonotype ranks as medium-sized. The chain has TRBV12-3 or TRBV12-4 and TRBJ2-2; 10 bases match TRBD2. This CDR3 is 17 amino acids long. Losses at the gene ends were 7 bases for V and 0 bases for J; bases not matched to a gene: 8. CDR3 protein: CASNRLAGAANTGELFF. CDR3 sequence (DNA): TGTGCCAGCAATAGACTAGCGGGCGCAGCGAACACCGGGGAGCTGTTTTTT.

This clonotype counts as medium-sized. This chain joins TRBV18 and TRBJ2-7, with TRBD2 identical over 9 bases. Losses at the gene ends were 3 bases for V and 2 bases for J; bases not matched to a gene: 17. This CDR3 comprises 19 residues. Germline V gives CDR1 KGHSH, CDR2 LQKENI. The CDR3 here is CASSPPGLAVTSSTYEQYF. The CDR3 bases are TGTGCCAGCTCACCCCCGGGACTAGCTGTTACTTCCTCAACCTACGAGCAGTACTTC.

This clonotype came up many times. This chain connects TRBV4-3 to TRBJ2-1; 14 positions match TRBD2. CDR3 size: 17 residues. V lost 3 bases, J lost 2 bases, and 3 bases stayed unmatched. CDR1 is LGHNA, CDR2 YSLEER, per germline. In DNA form, the CDR3 reads TGCGCCAGCAGCCAGGGACTAGCGGGAGTCGCCTACAATGAGCAGTTCTTC. It encodes CASSQGLAGVAYNEQFF.

This clonotype is medium-sized. The chain employs TRBV27 and TRBJ2-1; D might be TRBD2 (5 bases). This CDR3 is 15 amino acids long. V was pared by 6 bases and J by 8 bases, with 20 bases between. Germline V gives CDR1 MNHEY, CDR2 SMNVEV (reference sequence). The CDR3 sequence: CASSPGVSRGDEQFF. The CDR3 bases are TGTGCCAGCAGCCCAGGCGTCTCCCGGGGTGATGAGCAGTTCTTC.

This clonotype has at least ten counts. The J gene is TRBJ1-1, the V gene TRBV19; a weak D match, TRBD1 (5 bases). Trimming took 6 bases from V and 2 from J, leaving 19 bases between them. Germline CDR1 reads LNHDA; CDR2 reads SQIVND (reference sequence). This CDR3 is built from 16 residues. CDR3 region: CASRGGGGRINTEAFF. CDR3 DNA: TGTGCCAGTAGGGGGGGTGGAGGAAGGATTAACACTGAAGCTTTCTTT.

This rearrangement joins TRBV6-4 to TRBJ2-1, with 9 bases that match TRBD2. Germline lookup yields CDR1 MRHNA and CDR2 SNTAGT. The CDR3 consists of 15 residues. With V trimmed by 8 bases and J by 7 bases, 12 bases remained unmatched. CDR3 region: CASPCIIAGANEQFF. The DNA of the CDR3 is TGTGCCAGCCCGTGTATTATAGCGGGAGCGAATGAGCAGTTCTTC.

This clonotype is medium-sized. The chain couples TRBV7-6 to TRBJ2-1; 7 nucleotides agree with TRBD2. This CDR3 contains 15 residues. V shed 5 bases and J 5 bases; nucleotides not matched to a gene: 9. The germline gives CDR1 SGHVS, CDR2 FNYEAQ. The CDR3 sequence: CASSRRLGRDNEQFF. Here the CDR3 DNA reads TGTGCCAGCAGCCGCAGATTGGGGAGGGACAATGAGCAGTTCTTC.

This clonotype is medium-sized by share. The chain uses TRBV29-1 and TRBJ2-3; 11 nucleotides align to TRBD2. CDR3 length equals 18 residues. Losses at the gene ends were 3 bases for V and 0 bases for J; bases not matched to a gene: 11. Germline V gene lookup returns CDR1 SQVTM and CDR2 ANQGSEA. CDR3 in DNA: TGCAGCGTTGAGGGCCCCGGGACTAGCGGTCAGAGCACAGATACGCAGTATTTT. Translated: CSVEGPGTSGQSTDTQYF.

The chain has TRBV4-3 and TRBJ1-1; 8 bases are a match to TRBD1. The J segment lost 4 bases and the V segment lost 3 bases, leaving 4 bases of the junction unmatched. In germline, CDR1 is LGHNA, CDR2 YSLEER. The CDR3 covers 14 residues. The CDR3 sequence is CASSQYRGGTEAFF. DNA for the CDR3: TGCGCCAGCAGCCAGTACAGGGGGGGCACTGAAGCTTTCTTT.

By its share, this clonotype is medium-sized (0.01 to 0.1%). The chain is built from TRBV5-4 and TRBJ2-7; 9 bases fit TRBD1. The CDR3 covers 15 residues. J was trimmed by 6 bases and V by 4 bases; bases with no gene match: 11. Per the germline V gene, CDR1 is SGHNT and CDR2 is YYREEE (reference sequence). CDR3 region: CASSPGQGRTSEQYF. The CDR3 DNA reads TGTGCCAGCAGCCCGGGACAGGGTAGGACTTCCGAGCAGTACTTC. Supplemented by reference TRBV5-4 and TRBJ2-7, the full variable domain reads ETGVTQSPTHLIKTRGQQVTLRCSSQSGHNTVSWYQQALGQGPQFIFQYYREEENGRGNFPPRFSGLQFPNYSSELNVNALELDDSALYLCASSPGQGRTSEQYFGPGTRLTVT.

This clonotype is judged medium-sized (0.01 to 0.1%). V gene TRBV24-1 combines with J gene TRBJ2-6, with 8 positions matching TRBD2. The CDR3 loop spans 16 amino acids. Trimming cost V 7 bases and J 0 bases; bases outside gene matches: 4. Germline CDR1 reads KGHDR; CDR2 reads SFDVKD. The CDR3 loop is CATRRGGGSGANVLTF. In nucleotides, the CDR3 is TGTGCCACCAGACGGGGGGGAGGCTCTGGGGCCAACGTCCTGACTTTC.

This clonotype qualifies as large. The chain is built from TRBV30 and TRBJ2-2; 11 bases line up with TRBD2. V lost 4 bases, J lost 0 bases, and 7 bases stayed unmatched. Looked up from germline, CDR1 is GTSNPN and CDR2 is SVGIG (reference sequence). The CDR3 extends over 17 amino acids. Here the CDR3 reads CAWTRGLAVANTGELFF. CDR3 DNA sequence: TGTGCCTGGACTAGGGGACTAGCGGTCGCGAACACCGGGGAGCTGTTTTTT.

In its sample, this clonotype is large. V is TRBV19 and J is TRBJ2-2; D could derive from TRBD1 or TRBD2 (5 bases each). Germline V gene sequence: CDR1 LNHDA, CDR2 SQIVND (reference sequence). This CDR3 has 12 amino acids. V was shortened by 9 bases and J by 6 bases, with 11 bases between the two germline ends. Here the CDR3 reads CASLRGAGELFF. The CDR3 coding sequence is TGTGCCAGCCTGAGGGGAGCCGGGGAGCTGTTTTTT. Together with reference TRBV19 and TRBJ2-2, the CDR3 gives the full variable domain: DGGITQSPKYLFRKEGQNVTLSCEQNLNHDAMYWYRQDPGQGLRLIYYSQIVNDFQKGDIAEGYSVSREKKESFPLTVTSAQKNPTAFYLCASLRGAGELFFGEGSRLTVL.

By sample fraction, this clonotype is large. The chain links TRBV19 to TRBJ2-1; possibly TRBD1 or TRBD2 for D (6 bases each). The V gene's germline CDR1 is LNHDA and CDR2 SQIVND (reference sequence). CDR3 length: 14 residues. The germline V and J ends were trimmed by 1 base and 8 bases, with 12 bases remaining between them. CDR3: CASSIVGGLDEQFF. The DNA of the CDR3 is TGTGCCAGTAGTATAGTAGGGGGGCTCGATGAGCAGTTCTTC.

The chain has TRBV5-6 and TRBJ1-1; TRBD1 might be the D (5 bases). V was shortened by 4 bases and J by 8 bases, with 21 bases between the two germline ends. From germline, CDR1 is SGHDT and CDR2 YYEEEE. The length of the CDR3 is 15 residues. The CDR3 DNA reads TGTGCCAGCAGCCTCGGGCAGGGAGCGGTTTTCGAAGCTTTCTTT. Translating gives CASSLGQGAVFEAFF.

By its share, this clonotype is medium-sized. The chain recombines TRBV27 with TRBJ1-5; a weak D match, TRBD1 (5 bases). Looked up from germline, CDR1 is MNHEY and CDR2 is SMNVEV (reference sequence). Trimming removed 2 bases from V and 7 bases from J, with 12 bases in between. The CDR3 length is 14 residues. Here the CDR3 reads CASSLGGVGQPQHF. The CDR3 bases are TGTGCCAGCAGTTTAGGGGGGGTGGGGCAGCCCCAGCATTTT.